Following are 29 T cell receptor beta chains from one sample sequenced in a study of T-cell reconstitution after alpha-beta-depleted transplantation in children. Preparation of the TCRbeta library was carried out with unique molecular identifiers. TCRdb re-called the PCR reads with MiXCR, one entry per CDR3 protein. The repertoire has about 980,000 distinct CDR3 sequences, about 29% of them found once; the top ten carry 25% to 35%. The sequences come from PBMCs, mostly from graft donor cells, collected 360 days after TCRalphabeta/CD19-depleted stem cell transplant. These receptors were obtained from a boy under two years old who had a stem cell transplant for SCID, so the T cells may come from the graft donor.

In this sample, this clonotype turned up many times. In nucleotides, the CDR3 is TGTGCCAGCAGCTTAGCGGGACTCCCCACCTACGAGCAGTACTTC. Its translation: CASSLAGLPTYEQYF. This chain uses TRBV7-2 with TRBJ2-7; tentative D call: TRBD2 (6 bases). Germline CDR1 and CDR2: SGHTA and FQGNSA. The CDR3 sequence is 15 residues long. Trimming took off 0 bases at V and 2 bases at J, with 11 bases between the two ends.

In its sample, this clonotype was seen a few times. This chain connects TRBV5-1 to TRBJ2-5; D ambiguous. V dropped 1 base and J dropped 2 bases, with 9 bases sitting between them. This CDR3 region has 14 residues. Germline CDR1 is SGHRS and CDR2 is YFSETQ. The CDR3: CASSLNPPQETQYF. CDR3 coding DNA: TGCGCCAGCAGCTTGAATCCCCCGCAAGAGACCCAGTACTTC.

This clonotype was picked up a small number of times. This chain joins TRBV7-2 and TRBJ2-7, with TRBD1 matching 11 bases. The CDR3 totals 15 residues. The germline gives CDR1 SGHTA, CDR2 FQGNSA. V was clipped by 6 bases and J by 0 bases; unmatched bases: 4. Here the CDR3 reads CASSWTGGFSYEQYF. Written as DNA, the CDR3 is TGTGCCAGCAGTTGGACAGGGGGCTTCTCCTACGAGCAGTACTTC.

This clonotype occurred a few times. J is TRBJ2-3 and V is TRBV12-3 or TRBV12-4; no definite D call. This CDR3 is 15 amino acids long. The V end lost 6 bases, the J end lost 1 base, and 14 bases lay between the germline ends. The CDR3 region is CASSPDWSGTDTQYF. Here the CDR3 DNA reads TGTGCCAGCAGCCCCGACTGGTCTGGCACAGATACGCAGTATTTT.

CDR3 region: CASSLKGQKNYGYTF. The CDR3 DNA reads TGTGCCAGCAGCTTAAAGGGACAGAAAAACTATGGCTACACCTTC. This chain joins TRBV7-3 and TRBJ1-2, with 7 bases fitting TRBD1. The CDR3 has 15 residues. J gave up 2 bases and V 1 base, and 4 bases lay outside the gene matches. Germline CDR1 SGHTA, CDR2 FQGTGA.

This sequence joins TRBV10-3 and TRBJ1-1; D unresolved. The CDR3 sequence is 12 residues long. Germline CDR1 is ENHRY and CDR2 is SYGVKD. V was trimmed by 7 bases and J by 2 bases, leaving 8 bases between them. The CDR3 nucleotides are TGTGCCATCACCTCCGGTAACACTGAAGCTTTCTTT. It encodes CAITSGNTEAFF.

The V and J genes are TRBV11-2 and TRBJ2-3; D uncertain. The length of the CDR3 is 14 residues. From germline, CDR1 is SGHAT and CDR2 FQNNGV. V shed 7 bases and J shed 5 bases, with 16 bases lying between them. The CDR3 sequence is CASNRRPRQDTQYF. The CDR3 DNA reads TGTGCCAGCAACAGACGCCCCCGCCAAGATACGCAGTATTTT. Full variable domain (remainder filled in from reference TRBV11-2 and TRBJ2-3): EAGVAQSPRYKIIEKRQSVAFWCNPISGHATLYWYQQILGQGPKLLIQFQNNGVVDDSQLPKDRFSAERLKGVDSTLKIQPAKLEDSAVYLCASNRRPRQDTQYFGPGTRLTVL.

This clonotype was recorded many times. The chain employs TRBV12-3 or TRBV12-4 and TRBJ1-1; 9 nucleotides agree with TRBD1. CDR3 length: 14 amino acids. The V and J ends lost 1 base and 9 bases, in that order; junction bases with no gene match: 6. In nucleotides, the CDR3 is TGTGCCAGCAGTTTAGAAGGGACAGGGCGCAAAGCTTTCTTT. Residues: CASSLEGTGRKAFF.

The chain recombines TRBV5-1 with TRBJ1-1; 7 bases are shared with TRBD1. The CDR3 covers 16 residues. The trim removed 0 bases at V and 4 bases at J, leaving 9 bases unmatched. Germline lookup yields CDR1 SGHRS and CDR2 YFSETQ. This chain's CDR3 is CASSLEGGGRFTEAFF. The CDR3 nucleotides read TGCGCCAGCAGCTTGGAGGGAGGGGGCCGATTCACTGAAGCTTTCTTT.

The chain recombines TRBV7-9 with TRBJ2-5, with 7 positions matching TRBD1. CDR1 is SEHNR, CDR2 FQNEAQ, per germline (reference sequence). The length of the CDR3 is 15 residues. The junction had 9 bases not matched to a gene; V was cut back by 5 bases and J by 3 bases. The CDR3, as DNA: TGTGCCAGCAGCGACGACAGGGTAGTGAAAGAGACCCAGTACTTC. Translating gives CASSDDRVVKETQYF.

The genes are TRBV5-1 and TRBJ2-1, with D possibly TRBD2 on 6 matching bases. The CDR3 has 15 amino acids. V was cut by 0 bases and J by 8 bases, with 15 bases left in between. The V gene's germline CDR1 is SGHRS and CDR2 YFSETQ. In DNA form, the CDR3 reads TGCGCCAGCAGCTTGGTTCGGGGGACGGGCGATGAGCAGTTCTTC. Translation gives CASSLVRGTGDEQFF. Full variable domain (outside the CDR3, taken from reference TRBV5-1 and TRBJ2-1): KAGVTQTPRYLIKTRGQQVTLSCSPISGHRSVSWYQQTPGQGLQFLFEYFSETQRNKGNFPGRFSGRQFSNSRSEMNVSTLELGDSALYLCASSLVRGTGDEQFFGPGTRLTVL.

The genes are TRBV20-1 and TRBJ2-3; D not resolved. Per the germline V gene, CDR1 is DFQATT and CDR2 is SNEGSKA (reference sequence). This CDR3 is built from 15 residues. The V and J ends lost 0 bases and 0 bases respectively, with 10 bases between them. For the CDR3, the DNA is TGCAGTGCTAGAGATGGGCGGAGTAGCACAGATACGCAGTATTTT. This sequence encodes CSARDGRSSTDTQYF.

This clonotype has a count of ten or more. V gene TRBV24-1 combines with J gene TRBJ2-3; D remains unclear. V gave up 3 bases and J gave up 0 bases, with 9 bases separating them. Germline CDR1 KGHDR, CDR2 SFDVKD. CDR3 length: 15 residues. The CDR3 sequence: CATSDPQISTDTQYF. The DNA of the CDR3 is TGTGCCACCAGTGATCCCCAGATAAGCACAGATACGCAGTATTTT.

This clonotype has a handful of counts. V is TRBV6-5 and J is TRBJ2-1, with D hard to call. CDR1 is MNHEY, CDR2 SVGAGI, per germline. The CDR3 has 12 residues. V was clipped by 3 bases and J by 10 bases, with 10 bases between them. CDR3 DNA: TGTGCCAGCAGTTATGGGCGTACCGAGCAGTTCTTC. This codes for CASSYGRTEQFF.

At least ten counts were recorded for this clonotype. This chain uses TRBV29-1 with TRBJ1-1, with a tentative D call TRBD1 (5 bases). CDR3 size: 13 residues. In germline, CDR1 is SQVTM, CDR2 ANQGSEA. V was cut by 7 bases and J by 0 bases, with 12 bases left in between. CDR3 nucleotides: TGCAGCGCCGGGGAACAGGTGAACACTGAAGCTTTCTTT. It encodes CSAGEQVNTEAFF.

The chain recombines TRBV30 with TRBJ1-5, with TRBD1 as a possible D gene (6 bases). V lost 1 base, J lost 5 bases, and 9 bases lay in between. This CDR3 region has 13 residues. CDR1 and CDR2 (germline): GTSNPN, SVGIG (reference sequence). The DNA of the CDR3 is TGTGCCTGGAGTGAGACAGGAGATCAGCCCCAGCATTTT. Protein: CAWSETGDQPQHF.

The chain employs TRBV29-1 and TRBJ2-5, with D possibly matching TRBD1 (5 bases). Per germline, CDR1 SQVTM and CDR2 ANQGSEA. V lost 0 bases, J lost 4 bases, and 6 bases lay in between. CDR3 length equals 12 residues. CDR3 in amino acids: CSVEEGLETQYF. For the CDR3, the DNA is TGCAGCGTTGAAGAGGGGCTAGAGACCCAGTACTTC.

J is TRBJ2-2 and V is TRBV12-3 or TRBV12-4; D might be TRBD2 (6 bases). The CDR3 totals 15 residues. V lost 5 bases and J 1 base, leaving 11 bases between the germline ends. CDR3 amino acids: CASSGLAKNTGELFF. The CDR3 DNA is TGTGCCAGCAGTGGCCTAGCGAAGAACACCGGGGAGCTGTTTTTT.

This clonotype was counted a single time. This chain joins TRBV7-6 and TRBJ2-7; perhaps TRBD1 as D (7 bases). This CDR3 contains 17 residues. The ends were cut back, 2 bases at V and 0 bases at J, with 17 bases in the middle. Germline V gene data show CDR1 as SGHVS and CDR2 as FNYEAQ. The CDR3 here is CASSLWPRGQPSYEQYF. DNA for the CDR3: TGTGCCAGCAGCTTATGGCCGCGGGGACAGCCCTCCTACGAGCAGTACTTC.

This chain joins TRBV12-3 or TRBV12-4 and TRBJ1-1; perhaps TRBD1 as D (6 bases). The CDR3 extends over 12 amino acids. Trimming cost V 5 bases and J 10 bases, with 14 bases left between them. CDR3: CASSTTGIGAFF. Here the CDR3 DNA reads TGTGCCAGCAGTACTACAGGGATTGGAGCTTTCTTT.

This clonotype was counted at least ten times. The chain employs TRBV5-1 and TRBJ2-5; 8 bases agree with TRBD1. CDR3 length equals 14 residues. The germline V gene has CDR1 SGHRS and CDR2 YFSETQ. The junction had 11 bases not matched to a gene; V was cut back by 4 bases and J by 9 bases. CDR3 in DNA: TGCGCCAGCAGCCTTAGGACAGGGCATGGGGCCCAGTACTTC. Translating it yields CASSLRTGHGAQYF. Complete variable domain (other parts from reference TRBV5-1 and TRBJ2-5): KAGVTQTPRYLIKTRGQQVTLSCSPISGHRSVSWYQQTPGQGLQFLFEYFSETQRNKGNFPGRFSGRQFSNSRSEMNVSTLELGDSALYLCASSLRTGHGAQYFGPGTRLLVL.

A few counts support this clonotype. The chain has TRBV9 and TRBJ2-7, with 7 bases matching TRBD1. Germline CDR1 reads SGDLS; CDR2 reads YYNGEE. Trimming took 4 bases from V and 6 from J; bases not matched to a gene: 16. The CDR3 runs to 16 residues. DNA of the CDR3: TGTGCCAGCAGCCCTTGGAGAGGGGGCGCCTTCATCGAGCAGTACTTC. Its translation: CASSPWRGGAFIEQYF.

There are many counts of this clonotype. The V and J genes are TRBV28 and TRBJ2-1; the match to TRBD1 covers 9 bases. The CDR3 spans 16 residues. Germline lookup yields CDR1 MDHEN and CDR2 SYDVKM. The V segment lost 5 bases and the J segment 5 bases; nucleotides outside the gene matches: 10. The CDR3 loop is CASSQYRDRVDNEQFF. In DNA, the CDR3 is TGTGCCAGCAGTCAATACCGGGACAGGGTCGACAATGAGCAGTTCTTC.

This CDR3 is CASSSGQAGNEQFF. For the CDR3, the DNA is TGTGCCAGCAGCTCCGGACAGGCGGGCAATGAGCAGTTCTTC. This chain connects TRBV11-1 to TRBJ2-1; 7 bases align to TRBD1. This CDR3 is 14 amino acids long. V was clipped by 4 bases and J by 6 bases; unmatched bases: 6. Germline V gives CDR1 SGHAT, CDR2 FQDESV (reference sequence).

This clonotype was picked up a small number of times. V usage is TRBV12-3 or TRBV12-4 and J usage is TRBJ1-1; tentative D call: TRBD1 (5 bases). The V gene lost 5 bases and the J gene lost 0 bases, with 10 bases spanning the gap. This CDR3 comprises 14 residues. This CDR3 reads CASSPNRMNTEAFF. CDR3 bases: TGTGCCAGCAGTCCCAACAGGATGAACACTGAAGCTTTCTTT.

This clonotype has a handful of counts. CDR3: CASSPPSVAGARYEQYF. Written as DNA, the CDR3 is TGTGCCAGCTCACCACCTTCGGTGGCGGGGGCACGCTACGAGCAGTACTTC. This rearrangement joins TRBV18 to TRBJ2-7; a weak D match, TRBD2 (7 bases). Trimming cost V 0 bases and J 3 bases, with 18 bases left between them. The CDR3 length is 17 residues. In germline, CDR1 is KGHSH, CDR2 LQKENI.

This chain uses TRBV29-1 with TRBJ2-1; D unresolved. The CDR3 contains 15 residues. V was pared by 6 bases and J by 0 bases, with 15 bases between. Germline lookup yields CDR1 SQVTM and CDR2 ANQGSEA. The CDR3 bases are TGCAGCGTCCAAACCGGGCCGAGCTCCTACAATGAGCAGTTCTTC. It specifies CSVQTGPSSYNEQFF.

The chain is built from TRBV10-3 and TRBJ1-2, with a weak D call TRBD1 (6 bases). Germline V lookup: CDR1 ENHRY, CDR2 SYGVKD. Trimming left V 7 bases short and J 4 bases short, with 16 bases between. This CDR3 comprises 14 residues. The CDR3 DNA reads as TGTGCCATCAACCTCGGAGGGGGGCCCTATGGCTACACCTTC. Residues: CAINLGGGPYGYTF.

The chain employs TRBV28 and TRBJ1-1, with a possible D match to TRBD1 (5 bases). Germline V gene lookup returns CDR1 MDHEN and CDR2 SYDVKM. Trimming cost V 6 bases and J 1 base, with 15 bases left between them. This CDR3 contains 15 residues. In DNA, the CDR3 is TGTGCCAGCAGCACCCCCAGGGAGGAGAACACTGAAGCTTTCTTT. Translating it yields CASSTPREENTEAFF. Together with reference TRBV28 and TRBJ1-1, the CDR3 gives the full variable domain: DVKVTQSSRYLVKRTGEKVFLECVQDMDHENMFWYRQDPGLGLRLIYFSYDVKMKEKGDIPEGYSVSREKKERFSLILESASTNQTSMYLCASSTPREENTEAFFGQGTRLTVV.